The clone carrying this TCR beta chain has more than one count but fewer than ten. The antigen is unknown. Between the trimmed V and J ends, which lost 4 bases and 0 bases, there was a span of 10 bases. The CDR3 is 15 amino acids. Per germline, CDR1 MGHRA and CDR2 YSYEKL. TCRdb called the reads again in MiXCR, with one record for every CDR3 protein. The sample lists about 770,000 distinct CDR3 sequences; 25% to 35% were seen once. This entry comes from a study of T cell repertoires in cytomegalovirus infection. On the study more broadly: Well-studied HLA-B-restricted CMV epitopes were used in the study alongside recently identified HLA-C-restricted ones. A matching HLA type, together with CMV infection, was signaled by public TCR beta signatures.

The clonotype comes from a human donor in good health (CMV status not recorded). Some clones in this sample may be carry-over from other donors' samples. Sample: cultured CD8+ T cells from PBMCs, taken from culture after CMV antigen stimulation. V and J are TRBV4-1 and TRBJ2-1; D unclear. Here the CDR3 DNA reads TGCGCCAGCAGCCCTCAGGTACCCTCCTACAATGAGCAGTTCTTC. Its translation is CASSPQVPSYNEQFF.